The following is a T cell receptor (beta chain) sequence with its context. Its antigen is not known. From germline, CDR1 is LNHDA and CDR2 SQIVND (reference sequence). J was trimmed by 1 base and V by 4 bases; bases with no gene match: 0. CDR3 size: 14 residues. The sample comes from a study of multiple sclerosis patients with progressive multifocal leukoencephalopathy. Overall study findings and caveats: Before and during natalizumab, the clones expanded at PML already existed.

TCRdb's table, derived via immunoSEQ multiplex PCR, lists solely in-frame clones and lacks some. The table lists 29,000 or so clones, about 90% of them singletons. This sample's time point: about 6 months of natalizumab therapy. The receptor's source is a human donor with multiple sclerosis. Sample: PBMCs, taken from a patient treated with natalizumab. The rearrangement links TRBV19 to TRBJ2-3, with 9 bases matching TRBD1. CDR3 residues: CASSNRGRTDTQYF. The CDR3 DNA follows: TGTGCCAGTAGTAACAGGGGGCGCACAGATACGCAGTATTTT.